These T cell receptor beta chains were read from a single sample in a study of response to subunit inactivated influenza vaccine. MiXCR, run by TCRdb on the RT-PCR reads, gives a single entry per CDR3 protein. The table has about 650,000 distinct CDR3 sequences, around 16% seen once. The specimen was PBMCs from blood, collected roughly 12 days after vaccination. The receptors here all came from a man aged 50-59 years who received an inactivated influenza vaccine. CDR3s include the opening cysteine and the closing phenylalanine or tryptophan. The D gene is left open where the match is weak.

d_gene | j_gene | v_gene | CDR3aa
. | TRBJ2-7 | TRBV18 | CASSPPGRWYEQYF
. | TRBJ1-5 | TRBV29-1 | CSVEDGSEPQHF
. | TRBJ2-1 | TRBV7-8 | CASHRGADNEQFF
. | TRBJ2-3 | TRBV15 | CATSPELGDTQYF
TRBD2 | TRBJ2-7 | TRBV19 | CASSIGSGGTYEQYF
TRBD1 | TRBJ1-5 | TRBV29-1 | CSVARGEGQPQHF
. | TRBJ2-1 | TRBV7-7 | CASSLGQVGIEQFF
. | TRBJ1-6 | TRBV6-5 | CASSYNQGNSPLHF
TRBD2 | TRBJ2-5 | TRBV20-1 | CSARRTSEQETQYF
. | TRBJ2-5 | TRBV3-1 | CASSQGVWVQETQYF
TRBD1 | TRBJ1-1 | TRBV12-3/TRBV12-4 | CASSFLPGQGLTEAFF
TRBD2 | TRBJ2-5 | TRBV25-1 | CASSHGGGIETQYF
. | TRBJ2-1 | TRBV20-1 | CSATIRPGSASFF
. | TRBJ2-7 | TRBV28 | CASSGPRGQYF
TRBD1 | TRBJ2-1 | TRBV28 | CGSMSPGQGSNEQFF
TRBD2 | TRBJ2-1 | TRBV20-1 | CSADGSTSGINNEQFF
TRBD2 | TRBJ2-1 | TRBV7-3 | CASSSRGGNEQFF
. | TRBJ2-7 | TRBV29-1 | CSAVRDYEQYF
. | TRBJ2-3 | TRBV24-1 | CATSDPQHADTQYF
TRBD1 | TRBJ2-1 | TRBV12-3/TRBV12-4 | CASSSPLDRGGEQFF
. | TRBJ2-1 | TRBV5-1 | CASRRTSSWNEQFF
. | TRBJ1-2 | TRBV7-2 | CASSLDSQVFGYTF
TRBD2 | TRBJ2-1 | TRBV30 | CAWSVRGLAGAYNEQFF
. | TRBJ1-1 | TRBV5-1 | CASSEDMRNTEAFF
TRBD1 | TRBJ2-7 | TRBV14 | CASRLTGGYEQYF
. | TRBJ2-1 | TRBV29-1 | CSVVPAAGYNEQFF
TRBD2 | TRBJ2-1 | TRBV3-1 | CASSQDLRLAGELGQFF
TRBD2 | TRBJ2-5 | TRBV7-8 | CASSSPGRGSETQYF
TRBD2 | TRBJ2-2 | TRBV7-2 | CASSLGGRETGELFF
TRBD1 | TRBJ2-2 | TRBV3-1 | CASSPADRVRTGELFF
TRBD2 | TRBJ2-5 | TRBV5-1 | CASSHVGGGRETQYF
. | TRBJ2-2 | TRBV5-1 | CASSAGQTLSGELFF
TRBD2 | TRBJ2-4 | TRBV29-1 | CSGLAGGPDIQYF
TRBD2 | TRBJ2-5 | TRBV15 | CATSRDPGLAQETQYF
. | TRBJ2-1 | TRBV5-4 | CASSSSGLNNEQFF
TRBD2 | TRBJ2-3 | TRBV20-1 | CSASSTSKGPDTQYF
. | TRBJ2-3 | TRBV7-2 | CASTFVGSLRTDTQYF
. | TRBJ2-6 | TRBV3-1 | CASSLGVTGPLHPSSGANVLTF
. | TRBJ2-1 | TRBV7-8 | CASSAPWASEQFF
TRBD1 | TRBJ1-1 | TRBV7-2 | CASSRATGGGTEAFF
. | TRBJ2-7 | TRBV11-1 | CASSYVEGSEQYF
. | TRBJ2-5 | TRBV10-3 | CAISDHTRDSQETQYF
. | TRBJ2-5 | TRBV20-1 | CSARDRVGETQYF
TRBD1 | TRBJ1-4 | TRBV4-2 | CASSSTGAYEKLFF
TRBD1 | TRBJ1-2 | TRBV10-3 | CAINAGQGGSGYTF
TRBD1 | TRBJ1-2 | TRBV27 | CASSLSGGLNYGYTF
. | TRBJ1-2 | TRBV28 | CASSPIAGLNYGYTF
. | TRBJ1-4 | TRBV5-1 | CASSTGHIEKLFF
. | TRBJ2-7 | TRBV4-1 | CASSQKKDSSYEQYF
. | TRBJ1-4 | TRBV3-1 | CASSHRDGGGEKLFF
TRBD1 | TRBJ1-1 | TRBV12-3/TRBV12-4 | CASKPGQGNTEAFF
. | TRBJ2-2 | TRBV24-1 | CATSDAGTGNGELFF
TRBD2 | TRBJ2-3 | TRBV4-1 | CASSHRGRERADTQYF
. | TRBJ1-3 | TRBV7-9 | CASSFTGFGNTIYF
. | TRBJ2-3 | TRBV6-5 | CASSWTTSTDTQYF